This T cell receptor beta chain originates from a study of blood T cell repertoires in COVID-19. Authors' methods: Reference gene primer amplification gave estimated nucleated cell counts. The repertoire was sequenced with immunoSEQ multiplex PCR; TCRdb's copy has only in-frame clones and lacks some. For V, J and clone size, that table is used; D and trimming come from the DNA. The data contain about 130,000 clones, around 81% of them seen just once; the ten biggest clones take up 8.5% to 10%. The V and J ends lost 7 bases and 5 bases, in that order; junction bases with no gene match: 15. Germline V gene sequence: CDR1 ENHRY, CDR2 SYGVKD. This CDR3 contains 17 residues.

Input material: peripheral blood. The chain employs TRBV10-3 and TRBJ2-7, with 12 bases aligning to TRBD1. This clonotype was sampled from a middle-aged man with active or convalescent COVID-19. The CDR3 reads CAIKSPGTGGFIDEQYF. CDR3 bases: TGTGCCATCAAATCTCCAGGGACAGGGGGCTTTATCGACGAGCAGTACTTC.